The 17 T cell receptor beta chains listed next were all sequenced from one sample in a study of vaccination effects on CD4 cells after COVID-19. Which antigens these TCRs recognize remains unknown. Sequencing used immunoSEQ multiplex PCR; TCRdb keeps in-frame clones, though not all of them. The sample has more than 60,000 clones, roughly 81% seen once. Subsequent to approximately 11 days of culture, CD4+ T cells were isolated. Either the mRNA-1273 or the BNT162b2 vaccine was given to participants as two doses. Sample: CD4+ T cells from PBMCs cultured without peptide, taken after COVID-19 vaccination. The receptors come from a human donor who received a COVID-19 vaccine.

The rearrangement joins TRBV27 to TRBJ2-2; TRBD2 agrees at 9 bases. This CDR3 comprises 17 residues. Germline assignment: CDR1 MNHEY and CDR2 SMNVEV (reference sequence). V was clipped by 5 bases and J by 5 bases; unmatched bases: 12. CDR3 DNA sequence: TGTGCCAGCAGTACCGCCCGCGGGGGGGCAGTTACCGGGGAGCTGTTTTTT. Residues: CASSTARGGAVTGELFF.

This clone was recorded only once. The genes are TRBV29-1 and TRBJ2-5; 8 bases map to TRBD1. With V trimmed by 3 bases and J by 4 bases, 7 bases remained unmatched. The CDR3 covers 14 residues. The germline CDR1 and CDR2 sequences are SQVTM and ANQGSEA. The chain's CDR3 is CSVDKAGGVETQYF. For the CDR3, the DNA is TGCAGCGTTGATAAGGCAGGGGGCGTAGAGACCCAGTACTTC.

This clone is a singleton in its sample. This rearrangement joins TRBV6-1 to TRBJ1-6; TRBD1 matches 8 bases. Trimming removed 2 bases from V and 6 bases from J; junction bases left unmatched: 6. The CDR3 consists of 16 residues. Germline loops: CDR1 MNHNS, CDR2 SASEGT. CDR3 in DNA: TGTGCCAGCAGTGAACTGCGGACAGGGCTTAATTCACCCCTCCACTTT. Residues: CASSELRTGLNSPLHF.

V gene TRBV27 combines with J gene TRBJ2-7; 9 bases fit TRBD1. CDR1 is MNHEY, CDR2 SMNVEV, per germline (reference sequence). Unmatched junction bases numbered 8, after V lost 6 bases and J lost 5 bases. The CDR3 totals 14 residues. The CDR3 here is CASRRDRESDEQYV. The DNA for the CDR3 is TGTGCCAGCAGAAGGGACAGGGAGTCAGACGAGCAGTACGTC.

The rearrangement joins TRBV18 to TRBJ2-7, with 9 bases identical to TRBD1. The ends lost 4 bases at V and 0 bases at J; junction bases unmatched: 7. The CDR3 contains 16 residues. Germline assignment: CDR1 KGHSH and CDR2 LQKENI. The chain's CDR3 is CASSQVPGQGSYEQYV. The CDR3 bases are TGTGCCAGCTCACAAGTCCCGGGACAGGGCTCCTACGAGCAGTACGTC.

The rearrangement links TRBV16 to TRBJ1-4; tentatively, D is TRBD1 (6 bases). The V gene lost 1 base and the J gene lost 16 bases, with 16 bases spanning the gap. Germline V gene data show CDR1 as KGHSY and CDR2 as FQNENV. This CDR3 has 13 residues. CDR3 coding DNA: TGTGCCAGCAGCCAATTTCTCCAGGGGCAATGGTTTTTT. Translated, it gives CASSQFLQGQWFF.

This sequence joins TRBV7-9 and TRBJ1-2; no reliable D call. V lost 2 bases to trimming and J lost 1 base, with 2 bases between them. Germline V gene lookup returns CDR1 SEHNR and CDR2 FQNEAQ (reference sequence). This CDR3 has 12 residues. CDR3 protein: CASSLINYGYTF. The CDR3 nucleotides read TGTGCCAGCAGCTTAATTAACTATGGCTACACCTTC. Based on the CDR3 plus reference TRBV7-9 and TRBJ1-2, the full variable domain is DTGVSQNPRHKITKRGQNVTFRCDPISEHNRLYWYRQTLGQGPEFLTYFQNEAQLEKSRLLSDRFSAERPKGSFSTLEIQRTEQGDSAMYLCASSLINYGYTFGSGTRLTVV.

This chain joins TRBV9 and TRBJ1-5; weak D call: TRBD1 (6 bases). The CDR3 extends over 14 amino acids. Per the germline V gene, CDR1 is SGDLS and CDR2 is YYNGEE. Trimming stripped 7 bases from V and 2 bases from J, with 13 bases between. CDR3 protein: CASSRAGGNQPQHF. For the CDR3, the DNA is TGTGCCAGCTCCCGGGCAGGGGGCAATCAGCCCCAGCATTTT.

The CDR3 loop reads CSARDWDEAFF. As DNA, the CDR3 is TGCAGTGCTAGAGATTGGGATGAAGCTTTCTTT. This rearrangement joins TRBV20-1 to TRBJ1-1; D is unclear. The ends were cut back, 0 bases at V and 7 bases at J, with 6 bases in the middle. Per the germline V gene, CDR1 is DFQATT and CDR2 is SNEGSKA (reference sequence). This CDR3 comprises 11 residues.

V is TRBV6-1 and J is TRBJ2-3; TRBD1 is a possible D gene (5 bases). V lost 1 base and J 0 bases, leaving 8 bases between the germline ends. The CDR3 has 15 amino acids. Germline V CDR1 and CDR2: MNHNS, SASEGT. The CDR3 DNA is TGTGCCAGCAGTGAAGTCCAGGGTAGCACAGATACGCAGTATTTT. It is translated as CASSEVQGSTDTQYF.

The rearrangement links TRBV10-3 to TRBJ2-5; D is possibly TRBD1 or TRBD2 (5 bases each). This CDR3 region has 15 residues. V was shortened by 6 bases and J by 4 bases, with 18 bases between the two germline ends. Germline CDR1 ENHRY, CDR2 SYGVKD. The CDR3: CAIRAGVGDGETQYF. The CDR3 DNA reads as TGTGCCATCAGGGCGGGTGTGGGGGATGGAGAGACCCAGTACTTC.

This rearrangement joins TRBV5-5 to TRBJ2-7; 9 nucleotides line up with TRBD1. V lost 2 bases to trimming and J lost 6 bases; unmatched junction nucleotides: 9. The CDR3 runs 15 residues. Looked up from germline, CDR1 is SGHKS and CDR2 is YYEKEE (reference sequence). The CDR3 is CASSFTPGQGPEQYV. The CDR3 DNA is TGTGCCAGCAGCTTTACGCCGGGACAGGGCCCCGAGCAGTACGTC.

CDR3 region: CASSGTGIRETQYF. The CDR3 nucleotides are TGTGCCAGCAGCGGGACAGGGATTCGAGAGACCCAGTACTTC. The chain has TRBV2 and TRBJ2-5, with 9 bases that match TRBD1. Germline V gene data show CDR1 as SNHLY and CDR2 as FYNNEI. The CDR3 is 14 amino acids. V was pared by 6 bases and J by 4 bases, with 6 bases of the junction left unmatched.

In this sample, this clone is medium-sized. V and J are TRBV13 and TRBJ1-1; D is perhaps TRBD1 (5 bases). Between the trimmed V and J ends, which lost 5 bases and 5 bases, there was a span of 12 bases. Germline V gene data show CDR1 as PRHDT and CDR2 as FYEKMQ (reference sequence). This CDR3 region has 13 residues. CDR3 residues: CASSPRQSTEAFF. The CDR3, as DNA: TGTGCCAGCAGCCCCCGACAGTCTACTGAAGCTTTCTTT.

This clone has only a few counts. This chain joins TRBV7-9 and TRBJ1-1; D gene uncertain. This CDR3 comprises 13 residues. Trimming shortened V by 6 bases and J by 7 bases, and 15 bases separated the two germline ends. CDR1 SEHNR and CDR2 FQNEAQ come from the germline V gene (reference sequence). The CDR3 is CASSLTQESEAFF. DNA for the CDR3: TGTGCCAGCAGTTTGACACAAGAGAGTGAAGCTTTCTTT.

A single count supports this clone. The rearrangement links TRBV11-2 to TRBJ1-2, with TRBD1 as a possible D gene (6 bases). CDR1 and CDR2 (germline): SGHAT, FQNNGV. The CDR3 extends over 13 amino acids. The V end was cut by 4 bases, the J end by 14 bases, with 20 bases between. CDR3 bases: TGTGCCAGCAGCTCGGGGACACGGGGGGCTTGGACCTTC. As protein: CASSSGTRGAWTF.

This chain's CDR3 is CASSQEGANRGAFF. The CDR3 DNA sequence: TGTGCCAGCAGCCAGGAGGGGGCAAACAGGGGAGCTTTCTTT. This rearrangement joins TRBV14 to TRBJ1-1, with 7 bases fitting TRBD1. With 3 bases clipped from V and 10 bases from J, the junction kept 11 bases outside the gene matches. The CDR3 loop spans 14 amino acids. In germline, CDR1 is SGHDN, CDR2 FVKESK.